The 9 T cell receptor beta chains in this list originate from one sample, sequenced in a study of T cells in Graves' hyperthyroidism and ophthalmopathy. The TCR beta CDR3 regions underwent amplification using RNA transcripts as the source. The HTBI set primed first-round TCR CDR3 RT-PCR. Each CDR3 protein is one row after TCRdb ran MiXCR on the multiplex PCR reads. The sample has fewer than 450,000 distinct CDR3 sequences, roughly 17% seen once. Sequencing input: blood. These receptors came from a woman younger than 45 with Graves' hyperthyroidism that later progressed to Graves' ophthalmopathy.

This clonotype was seen repeatedly, ten times or more. The chain is built from TRBV28 and TRBJ1-6; D is possibly TRBD1 (6 bases). V was pared by 3 bases and J by 10 bases, with 13 bases between. This CDR3 comprises 14 residues. CDR1 MDHEN and CDR2 SYDVKM come from the germline V gene. The CDR3 bases are TGTGCCAGCAGTTTCCAGGGGATGGGGTCACCCCTCCACTTT. Translated, it gives CASSFQGMGSPLHF.

The chain employs TRBV4-1 and TRBJ1-6; 8 positions match TRBD1. The CDR3 has 17 amino acids. V gave up 1 base and J gave up 11 bases; unmatched junction bases: 13. Germline assignment: CDR1 MGHRA and CDR2 YSYEKL. The CDR3 protein is CASSQGQGKTIRTPLHF. As DNA, the CDR3 is TGCGCCAGCAGCCAAGGACAGGGGAAAACCATACGGACACCCCTCCACTTT.

The chain is built from TRBV4-2 and TRBJ1-5; possibly TRBD1 for D (5 bases). The CDR3 has 16 amino acids. CDR1 and CDR2 (germline): LGHNA, YNFKEQ. The germline V and J ends were trimmed by 0 bases and 7 bases, with 16 bases remaining between them. This chain's CDR3 is CASSQDFGQGGQPQHF. For the CDR3, the DNA is TGTGCCAGCAGCCAAGATTTCGGCCAGGGAGGCCAGCCCCAGCATTTT.

There are many counts of this clonotype. The rearrangement joins TRBV6-5 to TRBJ2-7, with TRBD2 identical over 12 bases. After removal of 3 bases from V and 4 bases from J, the junction contained 16 bases not matched to a gene. Germline V gene lookup returns CDR1 MNHEY and CDR2 SVGAGI. CDR3 length: 19 residues. Here the CDR3 DNA reads TGTGCCAGCAGTTATAGGACCACTAGCGGGAGGAACCAGCAGTACGAGCAGTACTTC. Protein product: CASSYRTTSGRNQQYEQYF.

V and J are TRBV19 and TRBJ1-5; D may be TRBD1 (5 bases). CDR1 is LNHDA, CDR2 SQIVND, per germline (reference sequence). The CDR3 extends over 16 amino acids. V was trimmed by 3 bases and J by 6 bases, leaving 18 bases between them. In nucleotides, the CDR3 is TGTGCCAGTAGTATTGAAGGCAGGGAAGGACTTCAGCCCCAGCATTTT. It specifies CASSIEGREGLQPQHF. The full variable domain, with the rest looked up from reference TRBV19 and TRBJ1-5, is DGGITQSPKYLFRKEGQNVTLSCEQNLNHDAMYWYRQDPGQGLRLIYYSQIVNDFQKGDIAEGYSVSREKKESFPLTVTSAQKNPTAFYLCASSIEGREGLQPQHFGDGTRLSIL.

This clonotype was observed many times. This chain links TRBV28 with TRBJ1-5; D uncertain. The germline gives CDR1 MDHEN, CDR2 SYDVKM. Trimming shortened V by 10 bases and J by 4 bases, and 11 bases separated the two germline ends. The CDR3 runs to 12 residues. The CDR3 protein is CATGGLNQPQHF. CDR3 sequence (DNA): TGTGCCACCGGTGGCCTGAATCAGCCCCAGCATTTT.

This clonotype was picked up many times. This rearrangement joins TRBV19 to TRBJ2-3; 14 bases are shared with TRBD2. This CDR3 has 17 amino acids. The junction had 7 bases not matched to a gene; V was cut back by 3 bases and J by 5 bases. The germline V gene has CDR1 LNHDA and CDR2 SQIVND (reference sequence). In nucleotides, the CDR3 is TGTGCCAGTAGTATCGGGACTAGCGGGAGCGGTGGAGATACGCAGTATTTT. It translates to CASSIGTSGSGGDTQYF.

This clonotype was detected a few times. This chain links TRBV6-1 with TRBJ2-1; tentatively, D is TRBD2 (5 bases). The CDR3 has 16 amino acids. Germline CDR1 and CDR2: MNHNS and SASEGT. V lost 6 bases and J 0 bases, leaving 15 bases between the germline ends. In DNA, the CDR3 is TGTGCCAGCAGCCGGACTCATTACAGCTCCTACAATGAGCAGTTCTTC. Translation: CASSRTHYSSYNEQFF.

This clonotype was counted ten times or more. The genes are TRBV6-1 and TRBJ2-5; no clear D gene. The CDR3 has 11 amino acids. CDR1 is MNHNS and CDR2 is SASEGT in the germline V gene. V was pared by 5 bases and J by 5 bases, with 6 bases between. CDR3 coding DNA: TGTGCCAGCAGTTTTATCGAGACCCAGTACTTC. It yields the protein CASSFIETQYF.